This passage covers 24 T cell receptor beta chains from one sample sequenced in a study of T-cell reconstitution after alpha-beta-depleted transplantation in children. This sample's TCRbeta library carried unique molecular identifier barcodes. TCRdb recomputed calls from the PCR reads with MiXCR, one row per CDR3 protein. The repertoire holds fewer than 1 million distinct CDR3 sequences, with 15% to 20% as singletons. Here the sequenced sample was PBMCs, mostly from graft donor cells, taken 360 days after TCRalphabeta/CD19-depleted stem cell transplant. These receptors were obtained from a male patient aged 10 to 17 who had a stem cell transplant for acute lymphoblastic leukemia, so the T cells may come from the graft donor.

The V call is TRBV27, the J call TRBJ2-6; 7 positions match TRBD1. CDR1 and CDR2 from the germline V gene are MNHEY and SMNVEV (reference sequence). V dropped 5 bases and J dropped 8; count of bases not matched to a gene: 18. CDR3 length equals 18 residues. DNA for the CDR3: TGTGCCAGCAGTATCCAACAGGGGCCTGGTCTCAGGACCAACGTCCTGACTTTC. It yields the protein CASSIQQGPGLRTNVLTF.

The V gene is TRBV15, the J gene TRBJ2-7; a possible D gene is TRBD1 (6 bases). CDR3 length equals 15 residues. Trimming removed 4 bases from V and 3 bases from J, with 16 bases in between. Germline V CDR1 and CDR2: LNHNV, YYDKDF (reference sequence). CDR3 in amino acids: CATSKRGGRGYEQYF. The CDR3 DNA reads as TGTGCCACCAGCAAACGAGGCGGCAGGGGCTACGAGCAGTACTTC.

The chain employs TRBV20-1 and TRBJ2-7; D might be TRBD1 (6 bases). From germline, CDR1 is DFQATT and CDR2 SNEGSKA (reference sequence). Trimming removed 6 bases from V and 6 bases from J, with 12 bases in between. This CDR3 has 11 residues. The CDR3 DNA is TGCAGTGCCTTTCCAGGGGCCGAGCAGTACTTC. The encoded protein is CSAFPGAEQYF.

This clonotype was found a few times. The chain carries TRBV29-1 and TRBJ2-3; unclear D gene. V dropped 5 bases and J dropped 11 bases, with 14 bases sitting between them. CDR1 and CDR2 from the germline V gene are SQVTM and ANQGSEA. The CDR3 runs 11 residues. CDR3 amino acids: CSVLERSQQYF. The DNA of the CDR3 is TGCAGCGTTCTCGAAAGGAGCCAGCAGTATTTT.

This clonotype showed up many times. V is TRBV7-2 and J is TRBJ2-1, with D uncertain. Germline-derived CDR1 and CDR2 are SGHTA and FQGNSA. The CDR3 is 16 residues long. Trimming removed 5 bases from V and 3 bases from J, with 17 bases in between. Written as DNA, the CDR3 is TGTGCCAGCAGCCTTACTCCCACCTTTATCTACAATGAGCAGTTCTTC. The encoded protein is CASSLTPTFIYNEQFF.

The V and J genes are TRBV27 and TRBJ1-5; possibly TRBD1 for D (5 bases). The CDR3 contains 15 residues. Trimming removed 6 bases from V and 3 bases from J, with 15 bases in between. Germline V gene sequence: CDR1 MNHEY, CDR2 SMNVEV (reference sequence). CDR3 amino acids: CASRNRGLNNQPQHF. Here the CDR3 DNA reads TGTGCCAGCAGAAACCGGGGACTTAACAATCAGCCCCAGCATTTT.

This clonotype was seen only a few times. The chain has TRBV29-1 and TRBJ2-1; 8 bases are a match to TRBD1. The CDR3 runs 14 residues. Germline CDR1 reads SQVTM; CDR2 reads ANQGSEA. The V segment lost 0 bases and the J segment 7 bases; nucleotides outside the gene matches: 5. The CDR3 DNA reads TGCAGCGTTGAAGATGCGGACAGGGAGAATGAGCAGTTCTTC. It is translated as CSVEDADRENEQFF.

In nucleotides, the CDR3 is TGTGCCACCAGCAGAGAGTTTCCCTCGCCTTCTTACACAGATACGCAGTATTTT. Translation: CATSREFPSPSYTDTQYF. The chain links TRBV15 to TRBJ2-3, with D unresolved. Germline V gene lookup returns CDR1 LNHNV and CDR2 YYDKDF (reference sequence). V was cut by 0 bases and J by 2 bases, with 18 bases left in between. CDR3 length: 18 amino acids.

This clonotype was counted a few times. This rearrangement joins TRBV4-2 to TRBJ2-4; 8 bases map to TRBD1. V dropped 1 base and J dropped 0; count of bases not matched to a gene: 2. In germline, CDR1 is LGHNA, CDR2 YNFKEQ. CDR3 length equals 16 residues. CDR3 in amino acids: CASSQGTGIAKNIQYF. The CDR3 DNA reads as TGTGCCAGCAGCCAAGGGACAGGGATAGCCAAAAACATTCAGTACTTC.

This clonotype was observed many times. The chain joins TRBV3-1 to TRBJ2-1; unclear D gene. V dropped 3 bases and J dropped 9 bases, with 9 bases sitting between them. From germline, CDR1 is LGHDT and CDR2 YNNKEL (reference sequence). The CDR3 has 12 residues. CDR3 loop: CASSHSHTEQFF. The CDR3 nucleotides read TGTGCCAGCAGCCACTCCCACACTGAGCAGTTCTTC.

There are many counts of this clonotype. The chain recombines TRBV7-8 with TRBJ2-1; D ambiguous. Trimming removed 5 bases from V and 4 bases from J, with 12 bases in between. From germline, CDR1 is SGHVS and CDR2 FQNEAQ. The CDR3 totals 14 residues. The CDR3 protein is CASSAASFYNEQFF. The CDR3 DNA is TGTGCCAGCAGCGCCGCGAGCTTTTACAATGAGCAGTTCTTC.

Note on this clonotype: Lacking the conserved final phenylalanine or tryptophan, this CDR3 likely reflects a read error. The gene calls are TRBV7-8 and TRBJ2-3, with D uncertain. The length of the CDR3 is 14 residues. The germline V gene has CDR1 SGHVS and CDR2 FQNEAQ. V lost 1 base to trimming and J lost 6 bases, with 11 bases between them. CDR3 sequence reads: CASSLEMLPDTQYL. The DNA for the CDR3 is TGTGCCAGCAGCTTAGAGATGTTGCCTGATACGCAGTATCTT.

This clonotype was detected only a few times. This sequence joins TRBV18 and TRBJ1-1; D unclear. There are 15 residues in the CDR3. From germline, CDR1 is KGHSH and CDR2 LQKENI. Trimming pared 5 bases from V and 3 bases from J, leaving 16 bases between. The CDR3 region has the DNA TGTGCCAGCTCAGCCGTTCAGACCGAATACACTGAAGCTTTCTTT. Translated, it gives CASSAVQTEYTEAFF.

V is TRBV18 and J is TRBJ2-7; 8 bases agree with TRBD2. Germline loops: CDR1 KGHSH, CDR2 LQKENI. CDR3 size: 16 residues. V dropped 0 bases and J dropped 1; count of bases not matched to a gene: 5. This CDR3 reads CASSPPTSELSYEQYF. CDR3 coding DNA: TGTGCCAGCTCACCACCGACTAGCGAACTGTCCTACGAGCAGTACTTC. The full variable domain, completed using reference TRBV18 and TRBJ2-7, is NAGVMQNPRHLVRRRGQEARLRCSPMKGHSHVYWYRQLPEEGLKFMVYLQKENIIDESGMPKERFSAEFPKEGPSILRIQQVVRGDSAAYFCASSPPTSELSYEQYFGPGTRLTVT.

This clonotype has only a few counts. The rearrangement joins TRBV20-1 to TRBJ2-2; TRBD2 matches 10 bases. From germline, CDR1 is DFQATT and CDR2 SNEGSKA (reference sequence). V was pared by 3 bases and J by 8 bases, with 9 bases of the junction left unmatched. This CDR3 is 15 amino acids long. The CDR3 spells CSASGPSGRGGELFF. In DNA form, the CDR3 reads TGCAGTGCTAGCGGGCCTAGCGGGAGAGGGGGGGAGCTGTTTTTT.

This clonotype was counted only a few times. The chain combines TRBV5-1 with TRBJ1-1, with unresolved D. Trimming pared 0 bases from V and 3 bases from J, leaving 9 bases between. Germline V lookup: CDR1 SGHRS, CDR2 YFSETQ. This CDR3 contains 14 residues. DNA of the CDR3: TGCGCCAGCAGCTTGGACGCCAGCTACACTGAAGCTTTCTTT. Residues: CASSLDASYTEAFF. The variable domain in full, with the rest retrieved from reference TRBV5-1 and TRBJ1-1, is KAGVTQTPRYLIKTRGQQVTLSCSPISGHRSVSWYQQTPGQGLQFLFEYFSETQRNKGNFPGRFSGRQFSNSRSEMNVSTLELGDSALYLCASSLDASYTEAFFGQGTRLTVV.

The chain is built from TRBV19 and TRBJ1-1; 10 positions agree with TRBD1. V shed 1 base, J shed 1 base, and the junction held 0 bases outside the gene matches. The CDR3 spans 15 residues. CDR1 LNHDA and CDR2 SQIVND come from the germline V gene (reference sequence). CDR3 loop: CASSIGDRGNTEAFF. The CDR3 DNA is TGTGCCAGTAGTATAGGGGACAGGGGGAACACTGAAGCTTTCTTT.

As concerns this clonotype: Germline is not matched at one junction end, which may reflect a read error. This chain uses TRBV18 with TRBJ1-5; TRBD1 matches 8 bases. Germline CDR1 and CDR2: KGHSH and LQKENI. This CDR3 is 16 amino acids long. Here the CDR3 reads CASSPEGQGSSQPQHF. The CDR3 coding sequence is TGTGCCAGCTCTCCCGAAGGACAGGGAAGCAGTCAGCCCCAGCATTTT.

The chain employs TRBV2 and TRBJ2-1, with 7 bases identical to TRBD2. V lost 1 base to trimming and J lost 4 bases; unmatched junction nucleotides: 7. The CDR3 runs 16 residues. The germline CDR1 and CDR2 sequences are SNHLY and FYNNEI. The CDR3 sequence is CASSEDGGFPYNEQFF. The CDR3 nucleotides read TGTGCCAGCAGTGAAGACGGGGGGTTCCCTTACAATGAGCAGTTCTTC.

Turning to this clonotype: A single base separates this from a much larger clone, so it may be a read error. The gene calls are TRBV20-1 and TRBJ2-5; TRBD2 matches at 13 bases. Trimming at V came to 0 bases and at J to 3 bases, leaving 1 base not matched to a gene. Germline V gene data show CDR1 as DFQATT and CDR2 as SNEGSKA (reference sequence). This CDR3 is built from 15 residues. The CDR3 is CSARDGLAGEETQYF. The CDR3 nucleotides read TGCAGTGCTAGAGATGGACTAGCGGGAGAAGAGACCCAGTACTTC.

This clonotype has just a few counts. This chain links TRBV20-1 with TRBJ2-7; D unclear. This CDR3 has 13 amino acids. Germline V gene data show CDR1 as DFQATT and CDR2 as SNEGSKA (reference sequence). The V gene lost 0 bases and the J gene lost 3 bases, with 9 bases spanning the gap. This CDR3 reads CSAREYGHYEQYF. DNA for the CDR3: TGCAGTGCTAGAGAATACGGTCACTACGAGCAGTACTTC.

Only a few counts were recorded for this clonotype. The rearrangement uses TRBV12-3 or TRBV12-4 and TRBJ2-1; possible D gene TRBD2, 5 bases. Trimming took off 3 bases at V and 8 bases at J, with 8 bases between the two ends. This CDR3 comprises 12 residues. CDR3 protein: CASSFGVHEQFF. The CDR3 DNA is TGTGCCAGCAGTTTCGGGGTTCATGAGCAGTTCTTC.

The rearrangement joins TRBV6-2 or TRBV6-3 to TRBJ1-4, with no clear D. Germline CDR1 and CDR2: MNHEY and SVGEGT. The CDR3 is made up of 14 amino acids. V was trimmed by 5 bases and J by 14 bases, leaving 21 bases between them. The CDR3 bases are TGTGCCAGCAGTCGCAGGAGTGAAGCGCCGGACCTGTTTTTT. Translation gives CASSRRSEAPDLFF.

J is TRBJ1-1 and V is TRBV7-2; no clear D. V was trimmed by 8 bases and J by 0 bases, leaving 16 bases between them. The CDR3 runs to 15 residues. The germline V gene encodes CDR1 SGHTA and CDR2 FQGNSA. The CDR3 sequence: CASSDWRPMNTEAFF. CDR3 nucleotide sequence: TGTGCCAGCTCAGACTGGAGGCCTATGAACACTGAAGCTTTCTTT.